The clone carrying this TCR beta chain has a single count. Its antigen is not identified. The V gene end was trimmed by 3 bases and the J gene end by 1 base; junction bases not matched to a gene: 1. Germline V CDR1 and CDR2: MDHEN, SYDVKM. The CDR3 consists of 15 residues. These data come from a study of T cell responses to AZD1222 COVID-19 vaccine. About the study: Samples with a second dose at about 4 or about 12 weeks were pooled together. Study results and limitations: Just five to seven AZD1222 recipients tested seropositive at baseline.

The data were produced by immunoSEQ multiplex PCR, yet TCRdb's version contains in-frame clones alone and is incomplete. Of roughly 100,000 clones listed, roughly 91% are singletons. This sample comprised peripheral blood, obtained on day 0 of AZD1222 vaccination. The TCR comes from an adult in good health. The gene calls are TRBV28 and TRBJ1-5; 9 nucleotides align to TRBD1. CDR3 protein: CASSLDRGSNQPQHF. The CDR3 nucleotides are TGTGCCAGCAGTTTGGACAGGGGAAGCAATCAGCCCCAGCATTTT.